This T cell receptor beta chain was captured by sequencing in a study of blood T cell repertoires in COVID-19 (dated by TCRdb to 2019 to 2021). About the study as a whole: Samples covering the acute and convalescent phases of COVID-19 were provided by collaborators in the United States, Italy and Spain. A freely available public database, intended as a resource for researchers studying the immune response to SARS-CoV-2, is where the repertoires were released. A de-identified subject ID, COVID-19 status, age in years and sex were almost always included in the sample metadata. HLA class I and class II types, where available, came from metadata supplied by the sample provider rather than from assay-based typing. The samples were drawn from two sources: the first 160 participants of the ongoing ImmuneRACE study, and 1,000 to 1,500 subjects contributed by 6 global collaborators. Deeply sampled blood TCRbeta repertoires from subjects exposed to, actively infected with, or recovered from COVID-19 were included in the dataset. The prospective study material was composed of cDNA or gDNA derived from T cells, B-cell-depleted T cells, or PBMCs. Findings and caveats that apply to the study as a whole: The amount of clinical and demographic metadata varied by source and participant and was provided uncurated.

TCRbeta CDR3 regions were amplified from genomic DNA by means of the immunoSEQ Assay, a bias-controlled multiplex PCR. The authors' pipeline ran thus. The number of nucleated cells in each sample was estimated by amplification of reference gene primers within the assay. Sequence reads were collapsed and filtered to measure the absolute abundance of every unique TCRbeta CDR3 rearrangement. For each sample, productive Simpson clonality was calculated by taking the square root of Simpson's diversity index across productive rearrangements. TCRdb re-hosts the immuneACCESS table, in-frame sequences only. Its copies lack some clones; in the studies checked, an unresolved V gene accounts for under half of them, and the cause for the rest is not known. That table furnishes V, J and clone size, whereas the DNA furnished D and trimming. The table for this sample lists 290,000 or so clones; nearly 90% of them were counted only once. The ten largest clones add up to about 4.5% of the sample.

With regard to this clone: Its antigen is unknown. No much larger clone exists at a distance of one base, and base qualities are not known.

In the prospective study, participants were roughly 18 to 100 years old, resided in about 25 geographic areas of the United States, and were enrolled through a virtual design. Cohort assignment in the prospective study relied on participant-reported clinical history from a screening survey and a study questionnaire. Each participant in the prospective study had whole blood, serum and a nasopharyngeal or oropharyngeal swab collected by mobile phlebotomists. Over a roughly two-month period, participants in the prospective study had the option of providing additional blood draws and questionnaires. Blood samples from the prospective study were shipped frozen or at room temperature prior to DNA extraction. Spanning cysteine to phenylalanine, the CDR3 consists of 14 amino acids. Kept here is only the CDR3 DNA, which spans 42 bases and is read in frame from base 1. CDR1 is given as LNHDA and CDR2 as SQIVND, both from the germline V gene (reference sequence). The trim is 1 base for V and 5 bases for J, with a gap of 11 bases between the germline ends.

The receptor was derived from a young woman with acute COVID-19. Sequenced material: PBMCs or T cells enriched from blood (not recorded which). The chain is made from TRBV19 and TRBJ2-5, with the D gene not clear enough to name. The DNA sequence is TGTGCCAGTAGTATAGTGTCCGGTGAGGAGACCCAGTACTTC. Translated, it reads CASSIVSGEETQYF.